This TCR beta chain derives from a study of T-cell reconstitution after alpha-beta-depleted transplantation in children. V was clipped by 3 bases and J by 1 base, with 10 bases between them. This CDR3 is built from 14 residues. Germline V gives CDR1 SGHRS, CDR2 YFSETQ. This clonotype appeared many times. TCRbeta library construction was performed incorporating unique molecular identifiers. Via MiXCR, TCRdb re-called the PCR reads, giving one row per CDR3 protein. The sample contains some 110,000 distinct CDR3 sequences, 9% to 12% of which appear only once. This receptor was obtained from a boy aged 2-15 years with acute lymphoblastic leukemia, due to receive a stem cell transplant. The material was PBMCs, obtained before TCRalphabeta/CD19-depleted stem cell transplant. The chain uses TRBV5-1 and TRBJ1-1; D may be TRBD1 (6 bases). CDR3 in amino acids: CASSWTVPNTEAFF. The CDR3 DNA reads TGCGCCAGCAGCTGGACAGTTCCGAACACTGAAGCTTTCTTT. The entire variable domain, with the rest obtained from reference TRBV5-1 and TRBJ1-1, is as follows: KAGVTQTPRYLIKTRGQQVTLSCSPISGHRSVSWYQQTPGQGLQFLFEYFSETQRNKGNFPGRFSGRQFSNSRSEMNVSTLELGDSALYLCASSWTVPNTEAFFGQGTRLTVV.